This TCR beta chain was retrieved from a study of blood T cell repertoires in COVID-19 (dated by TCRdb to 2020 to 2022). Regarding the complete study: The collaborator samples originated in the United States, Italy and Spain and spanned the acute and convalescent phases of COVID-19. The material from the prospective study consisted of cDNA or gDNA derived from T cells, B-cell-depleted T cells, or PBMCs. Subjects who had been exposed to COVID-19, were actively infected with it, or had recovered from it provided the deeply sampled blood TCRbeta repertoires that made up the dataset. A freely available public database, intended as a resource for researchers studying the immune response to SARS-CoV-2, is where the repertoires were released. Samples came from the ongoing ImmuneRACE study (first 160 participants) plus 1,254 subjects from 6 global collaborators. The sample metadata nearly always contained a de-identified subject ID, COVID-19 status, age in years and sex. HLA class I and class II types, where available, came from metadata supplied by the sample provider rather than from assay-based typing.

Overall results and qualifications from the work: Clinical and demographic metadata were provided uncurated, with the amount varying by source and participant.

CDR1 and CDR2 are read off the germline V gene as KGHSH and LQKENI. Trimming costs V 3 bases and J 5 bases, and their ends lie 10 bases apart. The CDR3 holds 13 amino acids from the cysteine to the phenylalanine. The sequence is cut down to CDR3 DNA, 39 bases in frame from base 1. Notes on this clone: The target of this receptor is not known. The sample holds no much larger clone one base away, and base qualities are not on file.

TCRbeta CDR3 regions were amplified from genomic DNA using the immunoSEQ Assay, a bias-controlled multiplex PCR. The authors' pipeline ran thus. The number of nucleated cells in each sample was estimated from the amplification of reference gene primers within the assay. To quantify the absolute abundance of each unique TCRbeta CDR3 rearrangement, sequence reads were collapsed and filtered. For each sample, productive Simpson clonality was calculated as the square root of Simpson's diversity index across productive rearrangements. The clones in this table, taken by TCRdb from immuneACCESS, are in-frame only. Not every clone is retained; where verified, under half of the shortfall comes from an unresolved V gene, and the cause of the rest is unknown. V, J and clone size reflect that table, while D and trimming were determined from the DNA. This sample is represented by about 220,000 clones; over 60% of them were singletons. The top ten clonotypes cover around 7.7% of the sample.

Whole blood was collected in K2EDTA tubes by collaborating institutions according to the institutions' own protocols. For TCRbeta analysis, collaborator samples were shipped as frozen whole blood, as isolated PBMCs, or as DNA extracted from either sample type. Recombination linked TRBV18 to TRBJ2-5; confidence is insufficient to name the D gene. Input material: peripheral blood. This receptor was taken from a woman aged 70-85 years with acute or convalescent COVID-19. The CDR3 protein: CASSPPSGETQYF. The sequenced DNA is TGTGCCAGCTCACCCCCGTCCGGGGAGACCCAGTACTTC.